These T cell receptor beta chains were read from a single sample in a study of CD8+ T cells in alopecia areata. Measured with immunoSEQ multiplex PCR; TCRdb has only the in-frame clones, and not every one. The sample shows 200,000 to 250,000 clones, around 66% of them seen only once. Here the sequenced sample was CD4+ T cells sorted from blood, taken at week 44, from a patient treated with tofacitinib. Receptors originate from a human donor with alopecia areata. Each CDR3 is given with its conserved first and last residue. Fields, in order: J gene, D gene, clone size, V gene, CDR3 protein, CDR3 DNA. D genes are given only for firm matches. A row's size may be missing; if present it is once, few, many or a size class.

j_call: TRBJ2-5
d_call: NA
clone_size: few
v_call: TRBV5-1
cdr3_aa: CASSLARRGEETQYF
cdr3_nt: TGCGCCAGCAGCTTGGCTAGGAGAGGGGAAGAGACCCAGTACTTC

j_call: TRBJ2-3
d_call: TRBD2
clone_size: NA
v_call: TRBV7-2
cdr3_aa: CASSPGLDFVSDTQYF
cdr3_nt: TGTGCCAGCAGCCCAGGACTAGATTTTGTATCAGATACGCAGTATTTT

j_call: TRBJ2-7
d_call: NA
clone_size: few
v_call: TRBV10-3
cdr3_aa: CATRGSGRGPEQYF
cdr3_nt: TGTGCCACCCGCGGATCAGGGCGGGGACCCGAGCAGTACTTC

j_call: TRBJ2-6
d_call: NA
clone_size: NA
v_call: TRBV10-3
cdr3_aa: CAITKNEGSGANVLTF
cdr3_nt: TGTGCCATCACCAAGAACGAAGGCTCTGGGGCCAACGTCCTGACTTTC

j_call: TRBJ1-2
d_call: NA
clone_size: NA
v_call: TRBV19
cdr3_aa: CASSLNTWGYTF
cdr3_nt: TGTGCCAGTAGTCTCAACACGTGGGGCTACACCTTC

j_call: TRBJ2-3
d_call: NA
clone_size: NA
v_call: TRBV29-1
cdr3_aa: CSVDHKSTDTQYF
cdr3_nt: TGCAGCGTTGACCACAAGAGCACAGATACGCAGTATTTT

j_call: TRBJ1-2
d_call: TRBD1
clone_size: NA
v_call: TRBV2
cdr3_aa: CASSSRTGGLYGYTF
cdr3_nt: TGTGCCAGCAGCTCCCGGACAGGGGGCCTCTATGGCTACACCTTC

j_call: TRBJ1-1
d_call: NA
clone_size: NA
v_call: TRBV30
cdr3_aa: CAWSETAEAFF
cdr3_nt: TGTGCCTGGAGTGAGACAGCTGAAGCTTTCTTT

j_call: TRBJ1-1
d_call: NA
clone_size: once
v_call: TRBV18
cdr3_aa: CASSRDRNTEAFF
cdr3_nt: TGTGCCAGCTCTCGTGACAGGAACACTGAAGCTTTCTTT

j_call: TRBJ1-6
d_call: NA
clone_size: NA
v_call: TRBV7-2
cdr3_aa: CASSLPRGYNSPLHF
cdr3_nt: TGTGCCAGCAGCTTACCCCGTGGATATAATTCACCCCTCCACTTT

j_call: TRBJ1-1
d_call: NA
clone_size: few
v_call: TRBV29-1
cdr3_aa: CSVGEYSMNTEAFF
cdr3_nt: TGCAGCGTCGGGGAATACTCAATGAACACTGAAGCTTTCTTT

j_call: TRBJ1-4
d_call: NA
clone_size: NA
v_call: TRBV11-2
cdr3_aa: CASSLTYEKLFF
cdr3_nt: TGTGCCAGCAGCTTAACCTATGAAAAACTGTTTTTT

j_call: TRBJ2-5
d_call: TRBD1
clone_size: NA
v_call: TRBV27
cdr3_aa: CASTRTGGETQYF
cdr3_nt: TGTGCCAGCACCCGGACAGGTGGAGAGACCCAGTACTTC

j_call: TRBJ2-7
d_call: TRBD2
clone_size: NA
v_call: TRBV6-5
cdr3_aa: CASLAFRGAYEQYF
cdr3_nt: TGTGCCAGCTTGGCGTTCCGGGGGGCCTACGAGCAGTACTTC

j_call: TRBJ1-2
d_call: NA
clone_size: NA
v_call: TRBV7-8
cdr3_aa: CASSSTGLYGYTF
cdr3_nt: TGTGCCAGCAGCTCCACAGGGCTGTATGGCTACACCTTC

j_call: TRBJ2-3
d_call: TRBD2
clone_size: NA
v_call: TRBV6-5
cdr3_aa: CASSGLAGVTDTQYF
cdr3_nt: TGTGCCAGCAGCGGACTGGCGGGGGTCACAGATACGCAGTATTTT

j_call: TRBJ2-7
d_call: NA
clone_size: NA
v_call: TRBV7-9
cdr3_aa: CASSLELTYEQYF
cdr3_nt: TGTGCCAGCAGCTTAGAGTTGACCTACGAGCAGTACTTC